These 14 T cell receptor beta chains were all obtained from the same sample, sequenced in a study of blood T cell repertoires in COVID-19. The repertoire was sequenced with immunoSEQ multiplex PCR; TCRdb's copy has only in-frame clones and lacks some. This table holds fewer than 35,000 clones, around 83% found once. The sequencing input was peripheral blood. All receptors come from a human donor in a cohort sampled during active COVID-19.

The table lists this clone with a count of one. The V and J genes are TRBV4-1 and TRBJ2-6; D not resolved. Germline CDR1 is MGHRA and CDR2 is YSYEKL. Trimming left V 2 bases short and J 0 bases short, with 5 bases between. The CDR3 has 15 residues. The CDR3, as DNA: TGCGCCAGCAGCCAAATTAGCTCTGGGGCCAACGTCCTGACTTTC. It is translated as CASSQISSGANVLTF.

This clone has a handful of counts. The rearrangement joins TRBV6-5 to TRBJ2-1, with D perhaps TRBD1 (5 bases). Germline lookup yields CDR1 MNHEY and CDR2 SVGAGI. The CDR3 runs 14 residues. V lost 7 bases and J lost 2, with 12 bases in between. DNA for the CDR3: TGTGCCAGCACCCAAAGGGGCGCCTACAATGAGCAGTTCTTC. As protein: CASTQRGAYNEQFF.

CDR3 region: CASTYRGLGANQPQHF. CDR3 in DNA: TGTGCCAGTACTTACAGGGGGCTTGGGGCCAATCAGCCCCAGCATTTT. V gene TRBV19 combines with J gene TRBJ1-5; 9 bases line up with TRBD1. The V gene's germline CDR1 is LNHDA and CDR2 SQIVND (reference sequence). V shed 7 bases and J 3 bases; nucleotides not matched to a gene: 10. The CDR3 loop spans 16 amino acids.

The rearrangement links TRBV5-1 to TRBJ1-1; 7 nucleotides align to TRBD1. Germline CDR1 and CDR2: SGHRS and YFSETQ. CDR3 length equals 16 residues. The ends lost 0 bases at V and 5 bases at J; junction bases unmatched: 10. The CDR3 loop is CASSLGSTGLTTEAFF. DNA of the CDR3: TGCGCCAGCAGCTTGGGGTCGACAGGGTTGACGACTGAAGCTTTCTTT. Complete variable domain (other parts from reference TRBV5-1 and TRBJ1-1): KAGVTQTPRYLIKTRGQQVTLSCSPISGHRSVSWYQQTPGQGLQFLFEYFSETQRNKGNFPGRFSGRQFSNSRSEMNVSTLELGDSALYLCASSLGSTGLTTEAFFGQGTRLTVV.

This clone was detected once. The chain has TRBV18 and TRBJ2-1; 9 bases are a match to TRBD1. This CDR3 has 14 residues. Germline values: CDR1 KGHSH, CDR2 LQKENI. With 4 bases clipped from V and 6 bases from J, the junction kept 4 bases outside the gene matches. CDR3 nucleotide sequence: TGTGCCAGCTCACTCGGGACAGGGATCAATGAGCAGTTCTTC. Residues: CASSLGTGINEQFF.

The V call is TRBV6-5, the J call TRBJ2-7, with a tentative D call TRBD2 (6 bases). Germline V gene sequence: CDR1 MNHEY, CDR2 SVGAGI. V lost 2 bases and J 4 bases, leaving 15 bases between the germline ends. The CDR3 sequence is 15 residues long. The CDR3 bases are TGTGCCAGCAGTTACGGGTTAGCGGTTTCTTACGAGCAGTACTTC. This codes for CASSYGLAVSYEQYF.

The rearrangement uses TRBV7-8 and TRBJ1-5, with 9 bases lining up with TRBD1. With V trimmed by 1 base and J by 7 bases, 5 bases remained unmatched. The CDR3 is 15 amino acids. Germline values: CDR1 SGHVS, CDR2 FQNEAQ. The CDR3 loop reads CASSLVGTGRQPQHF. Written as DNA, the CDR3 is TGTGCCAGCAGCTTAGTGGGGACAGGGAGGCAGCCCCAGCATTTT.

The J gene is TRBJ1-2, the V gene TRBV2; 8 bases map to TRBD1. CDR3 length: 14 residues. V lost 3 bases to trimming and J lost 4 bases; unmatched junction nucleotides: 4. Germline V gives CDR1 SNHLY, CDR2 FYNNEI. The CDR3 here is CASSDRTGIYGYTF. The CDR3 region has the DNA TGTGCCAGCAGTGATAGGACAGGGATCTATGGCTACACCTTC.

The J gene is TRBJ2-2, the V gene TRBV4-1; TRBD2 is a possible D gene (7 bases). Germline V gene data show CDR1 as MGHRA and CDR2 as YSYEKL. The CDR3 loop spans 17 amino acids. V gave up 0 bases and J gave up 6 bases, with 17 bases separating them. CDR3 region: CASSQEGGGLLAGELFF. In nucleotides, the CDR3 is TGCGCCAGCAGCCAAGAAGGGGGGGGGCTGCTGGCCGGGGAGCTGTTTTTT.

V usage is TRBV11-2 and J usage is TRBJ2-3; a possible D gene is TRBD1 (5 bases). The V gene lost 5 bases and the J gene lost 6 bases, with 12 bases spanning the gap. The CDR3 runs 13 residues. The germline V gene has CDR1 SGHAT and CDR2 FQNNGV. The chain's CDR3 is CASSLVPGDTQYF. As DNA, the CDR3 is TGTGCCAGCAGCCTCGTTCCAGGGGATACGCAGTATTTT.

This clone has only one observation. The chain uses TRBV19 and TRBJ1-5, with TRBD1 matching 12 bases. The V and J ends lost 7 bases and 3 bases, in that order; junction bases with no gene match: 7. Germline CDR1 reads LNHDA; CDR2 reads SQIVND (reference sequence). The CDR3 has 16 amino acids. CDR3 nucleotide sequence: TGTGCCAGTATTCCTCCGGGACAGGGGGCCAATCAGCCCCAGCATTTT. Amino acid sequence: CASIPPGQGANQPQHF. Based on the CDR3 plus reference TRBV19 and TRBJ1-5, the full variable domain is DGGITQSPKYLFRKEGQNVTLSCEQNLNHDAMYWYRQDPGQGLRLIYYSQIVNDFQKGDIAEGYSVSREKKESFPLTVTSAQKNPTAFYLCASIPPGQGANQPQHFGDGTRLSIL.

The rearrangement joins TRBV10-2 to TRBJ2-7; a possible D gene is TRBD1 (5 bases). This CDR3 region has 12 residues. The V end was cut by 6 bases, the J end by 2 bases, with 8 bases between. Germline CDR1 reads WSHSY; CDR2 reads SAAADI. The CDR3 region has the DNA TGCGCCAGCAGCCCGACAGCCTACGAGCAGTACTTC. Protein: CASSPTAYEQYF.

The V gene is TRBV3-1 (or the pseudogene TRBV3-2), the J gene TRBJ1-2; 8 nucleotides line up with TRBD1. The CDR3 sequence is 14 residues long. V shed 0 bases, J shed 8 bases, and the junction held 5 bases outside the gene matches. CDR1 and CDR2 from the germline V gene are LGHDT and YNNKEL (reference sequence). The CDR3 DNA reads as TGTGCCAGCAGCCAAGATCTCACAGGGGGGGGCTACACCTTC. Translating it yields CASSQDLTGGGYTF.

This chain connects TRBV20-1 to TRBJ2-1; D is possibly TRBD1 (6 bases). Germline loops: CDR1 DFQATT, CDR2 SNEGSKA (reference sequence). Trimming left V 3 bases short and J 5 bases short, with 20 bases between. This CDR3 spans 16 amino acids. CDR3 protein: CSASYTTGTLNNEQFF. DNA for the CDR3: TGCAGTGCTAGTTACACTACCGGGACACTCAACAATGAGCAGTTCTTC.